One and the same sample provided the 15 T cell receptor beta chains below, sequenced in a study of early T cells in non-severe SARS-CoV-2 infection. One entry per CDR3 protein results from TCRdb running MiXCR on the 5' RACE reads. Of fewer than 85,000 distinct CDR3 sequences in the sample, about 13% were seen once. Material: whole blood. All receptors come from an adult who was a healthcare worker with PCR-confirmed SARS-CoV-2 infection or an uninfected control (not recorded which).

This clonotype has a handful of counts. The chain links TRBV12-3 or TRBV12-4 to TRBJ1-5; maybe TRBD1 (6 bases). V lost 4 bases and J lost 7, with 14 bases in between. The CDR3 has 14 residues. This chain's CDR3 is CASSYAGGRQPQHF. The CDR3 bases are TGTGCCAGCAGTTATGCGGGGGGCCGGCAGCCCCAGCATTTT.

This clonotype showed up many times. The V gene is TRBV30, the J gene TRBJ1-3; D is uncertain. The CDR3 spans 11 residues. The germline V gene has CDR1 GTSNPN and CDR2 SVGIG (reference sequence). With 3 bases removed from V and 4 bases from J, the gap between germline ends came to 4 bases. The CDR3 here is CAWRPGNTIYF. Here the CDR3 DNA reads TGTGCCTGGAGGCCCGGAAACACCATATATTTT.

In this sample, this clonotype turned up many times. The rearrangement joins TRBV18 to TRBJ1-2; D call uncertain. Germline V gives CDR1 KGHSH, CDR2 LQKENI. Trimming cost V 2 bases and J 4 bases, with 8 bases left between them. The CDR3 contains 13 residues. CDR3 nucleotide sequence: TGTGCCAGCTCACCAGGGGTGGGCTATGGCTACACCTTC. Its protein product is CASSPGVGYGYTF.

In its sample, this clonotype was seen many times. The chain couples TRBV3-1 to TRBJ2-5, with a weak D call TRBD2 (5 bases). In germline, CDR1 is LGHDT, CDR2 YNNKEL (reference sequence). Trimming left V 0 bases short and J 5 bases short, with 13 bases between. The CDR3 loop spans 15 amino acids. The CDR3 here is CASSQDPAGGETQYF. The CDR3 coding sequence is TGTGCCAGCAGCCAAGATCCGGCAGGCGGGGAGACCCAGTACTTC.

This clonotype was observed a few times. Sequence at one end of the junction differs from germline and may be a read error. The gene calls are TRBV7-7 and TRBJ2-7; either TRBD1 or TRBD2 may fit D (5 bases each). Germline CDR1 reads SSHAT; CDR2 reads FNYEAQ (reference sequence). CDR3 length equals 14 residues. The CDR3 here is CASSLGDGPYEQYF. For the CDR3, the DNA is TGTGCTAGCAGCTTAGGGGACGGACCCTACGAGCAGTACTTC.

This clonotype was counted many times. The V call is TRBV3-1, the J call TRBJ1-1; tentatively, D is TRBD1 (5 bases). Trimming took off 2 bases at V and 3 bases at J, with 7 bases between the two ends. Per germline, CDR1 LGHDT and CDR2 YNNKEL (reference sequence). The CDR3 spans 13 residues. The CDR3 here is CASSQSGYTEAFF. CDR3 DNA sequence: TGTGCCAGCAGCCAATCAGGGTACACTGAAGCTTTCTTT.

Only a few counts were recorded for this clonotype. The gene calls are TRBV6-2 or TRBV6-3 and TRBJ1-2, with D perhaps TRBD1 (6 bases). The CDR3 contains 14 residues. CDR1 is MNHEY and CDR2 is SVGEGT in the germline V gene. Trimming stripped 2 bases from V and 5 bases from J, with 12 bases between. CDR3 bases: TGTGCCAGCAGTTACCTCGACAGGCCATATGGCTACACCTTC. Its translation: CASSYLDRPYGYTF.

This clonotype was detected many times. The chain joins TRBV13 to TRBJ1-4, with a tentative D call TRBD1 (5 bases). Germline V gene lookup returns CDR1 PRHDT and CDR2 FYEKMQ (reference sequence). V was trimmed by 5 bases and J by 7 bases, leaving 17 bases between them. This CDR3 is built from 15 residues. The CDR3 region is CASSPRPRGGEKLFF. The CDR3 DNA follows: TGTGCCAGCAGCCCAAGACCGCGGGGGGGTGAAAAACTGTTTTTT.

This clonotype was seen at least ten times. The chain employs TRBV2 and TRBJ1-1; D is undetermined. CDR1 and CDR2 (germline): SNHLY, FYNNEI. The V end was cut by 5 bases, the J end by 3 bases, with 7 bases between. The CDR3 length is 12 residues. CDR3 region: CASSQQYTEAFF. The CDR3 DNA reads TGTGCCAGCAGTCAGCAGTACACTGAAGCTTTCTTT.

The V gene is TRBV7-2, the J gene TRBJ1-1; no clear D gene. CDR1 is SGHTA and CDR2 is FQGNSA in the germline V gene. This CDR3 has 15 residues. Trimming pared 1 base from V and 0 bases from J, leaving 9 bases between. CDR3 DNA: TGTGCCAGCAGCTTAGATGAGGAGATGAACACTGAAGCTTTCTTT. It specifies CASSLDEEMNTEAFF.

This clonotype appeared many times. One junction end does not reproduce the germline sequence, and a read error may be involved. The chain carries TRBV16 and TRBJ1-6, with D possibly matching TRBD1 (6 bases). Germline V gives CDR1 KGHSY, CDR2 FQNENV. The CDR3 is made up of 15 amino acids. CDR3 sequence (DNA): TGTGCCAGCAGCCAATTAGGCAGGGGCGAATCACCCCTCCATTTT. As protein: CASSQLGRGESPLHF.

The table lists this clonotype with a few counts. The chain recombines TRBV10-2 with TRBJ2-1; D is unresolved. This CDR3 has 12 amino acids. V lost 3 bases and J lost 12, with 12 bases in between. The germline CDR1 and CDR2 sequences are WSHSY and SAAADI. CDR3 in amino acids: CASSDTGSGQFF. DNA of the CDR3: TGCGCCAGCAGTGATACTGGCTCGGGGCAGTTCTTC.

This clonotype was seen a handful of times. The rearrangement uses TRBV12-3 or TRBV12-4 and TRBJ2-7, with 13 bases aligning to TRBD2. After removal of 5 bases from V and 4 bases from J, the junction contained 5 bases not matched to a gene. This CDR3 spans 15 amino acids. CDR3 amino acids: CASSLGLAGSYEQYF. As DNA, the CDR3 is TGTGCCAGCAGTCTGGGACTAGCGGGGAGTTACGAGCAGTACTTC.

This clonotype was recorded many times. This sequence joins TRBV29-1 and TRBJ2-7; tentatively, D is TRBD1 (6 bases). V was trimmed by 4 bases and J by 0 bases, leaving 10 bases between them. Germline V gene data show CDR1 as SQVTM and CDR2 as ANQGSEA. The CDR3 spans 13 residues. The CDR3 reads CSVATGASYEQYF. In DNA, the CDR3 is TGCAGCGTTGCGACAGGCGCCTCCTACGAGCAGTACTTC.

The table lists this clonotype with a few counts. This chain joins TRBV29-1 and TRBJ2-3, with 9 bases matching TRBD2. The CDR3 runs 14 residues. Trimming took 4 bases from V and 4 from J; bases not matched to a gene: 6. The germline V gene encodes CDR1 SQVTM and CDR2 ANQGSEA. CDR3 in amino acids: CSVASLAGSDTQYF. The CDR3, as DNA: TGCAGCGTTGCGTCACTAGCGGGTTCAGATACGCAGTATTTT.